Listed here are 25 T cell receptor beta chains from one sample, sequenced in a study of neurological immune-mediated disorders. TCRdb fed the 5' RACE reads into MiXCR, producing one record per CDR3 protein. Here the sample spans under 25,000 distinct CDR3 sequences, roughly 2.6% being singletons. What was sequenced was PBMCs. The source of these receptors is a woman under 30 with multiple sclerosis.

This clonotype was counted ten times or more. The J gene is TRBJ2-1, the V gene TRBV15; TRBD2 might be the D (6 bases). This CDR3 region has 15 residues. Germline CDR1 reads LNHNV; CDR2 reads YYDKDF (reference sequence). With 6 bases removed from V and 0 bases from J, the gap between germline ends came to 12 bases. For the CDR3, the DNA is TGTGCCACCAGGTCGGTCGGGAGCTCCTACAATGAGCAGTTCTTC. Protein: CATRSVGSSYNEQFF.

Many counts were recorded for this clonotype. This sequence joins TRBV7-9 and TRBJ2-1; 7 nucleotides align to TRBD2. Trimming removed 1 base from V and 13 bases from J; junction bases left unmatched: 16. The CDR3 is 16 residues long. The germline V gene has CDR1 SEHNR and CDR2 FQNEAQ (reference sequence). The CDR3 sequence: CASSLVVVRSSGPQFF. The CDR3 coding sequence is TGTGCCAGCAGCTTAGTCGTCGTGCGGTCTAGCGGCCCCCAGTTCTTC.

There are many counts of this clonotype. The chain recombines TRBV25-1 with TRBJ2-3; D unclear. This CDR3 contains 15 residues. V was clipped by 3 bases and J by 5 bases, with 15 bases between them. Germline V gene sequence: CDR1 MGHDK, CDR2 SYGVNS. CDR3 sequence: CASSDGRIARDTQYF. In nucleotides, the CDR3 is TGTGCCAGCAGTGATGGGCGGATTGCTCGAGATACGCAGTATTTT.

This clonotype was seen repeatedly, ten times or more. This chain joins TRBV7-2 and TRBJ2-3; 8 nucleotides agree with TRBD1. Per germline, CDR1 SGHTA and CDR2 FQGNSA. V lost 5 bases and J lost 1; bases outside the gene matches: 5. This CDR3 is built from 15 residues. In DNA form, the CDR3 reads TGTGCCAGCAGCCAGACAGGGGTGGGCACAGATACGCAGTATTTT. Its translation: CASSQTGVGTDTQYF.

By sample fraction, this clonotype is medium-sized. The CDR3 spells CASSLGGGANYGYTF. The CDR3 DNA reads as TGTGCCAGCAGTTTAGGGGGGGGGGCGAACTATGGCTACACCTTC. The V call is TRBV27, the J call TRBJ1-2; maybe TRBD1 (6 bases). There are 15 residues in the CDR3. Germline loops: CDR1 MNHEY, CDR2 SMNVEV (reference sequence). V was pared by 2 bases and J by 2 bases, with 12 bases between.

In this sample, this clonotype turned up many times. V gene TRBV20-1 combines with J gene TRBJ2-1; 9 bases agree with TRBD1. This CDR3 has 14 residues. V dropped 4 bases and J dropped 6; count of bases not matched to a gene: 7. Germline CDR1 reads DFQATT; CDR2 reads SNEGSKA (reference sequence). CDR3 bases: TGCAGTGCTACCTACAGGGGGCGGATCAATGAGCAGTTCTTC. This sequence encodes CSATYRGRINEQFF.

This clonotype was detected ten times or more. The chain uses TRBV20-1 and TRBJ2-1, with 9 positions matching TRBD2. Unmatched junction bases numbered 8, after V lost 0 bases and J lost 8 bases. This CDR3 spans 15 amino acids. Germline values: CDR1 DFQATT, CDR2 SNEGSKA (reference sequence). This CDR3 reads CSARDRRGGWDEQFF. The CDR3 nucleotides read TGCAGTGCTAGAGATAGGCGGGGGGGCTGGGATGAGCAGTTCTTC.

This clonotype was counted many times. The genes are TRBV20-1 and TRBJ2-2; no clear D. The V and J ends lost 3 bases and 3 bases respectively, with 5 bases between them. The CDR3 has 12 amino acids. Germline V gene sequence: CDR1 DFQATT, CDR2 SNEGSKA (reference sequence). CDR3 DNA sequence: TGCAGTGCTAGTCGGCACACCGGGGAGCTGTTTTTT. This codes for CSASRHTGELFF.

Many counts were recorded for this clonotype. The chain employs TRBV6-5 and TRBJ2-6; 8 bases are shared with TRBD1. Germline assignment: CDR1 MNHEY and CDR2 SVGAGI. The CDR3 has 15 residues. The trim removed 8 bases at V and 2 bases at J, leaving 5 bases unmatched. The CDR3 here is CASGATGAGANVLTF. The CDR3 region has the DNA TGTGCCAGCGGCGCGACAGGGGCTGGGGCCAACGTCCTGACTTTC.

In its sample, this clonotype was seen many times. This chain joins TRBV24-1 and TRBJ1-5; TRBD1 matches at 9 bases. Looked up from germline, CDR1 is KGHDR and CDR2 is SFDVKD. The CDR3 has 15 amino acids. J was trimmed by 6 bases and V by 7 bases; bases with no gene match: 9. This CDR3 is CATSQGQGGIQPQHF. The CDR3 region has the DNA TGTGCCACCAGCCAGGGACAGGGAGGGATTCAGCCCCAGCATTTT.

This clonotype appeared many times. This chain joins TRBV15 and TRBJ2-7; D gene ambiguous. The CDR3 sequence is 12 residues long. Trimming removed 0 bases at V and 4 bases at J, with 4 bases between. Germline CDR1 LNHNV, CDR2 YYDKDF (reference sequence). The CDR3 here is CATSRDSYEQYV. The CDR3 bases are TGTGCCACCAGCAGAGATTCTTACGAGCAGTACGTC.

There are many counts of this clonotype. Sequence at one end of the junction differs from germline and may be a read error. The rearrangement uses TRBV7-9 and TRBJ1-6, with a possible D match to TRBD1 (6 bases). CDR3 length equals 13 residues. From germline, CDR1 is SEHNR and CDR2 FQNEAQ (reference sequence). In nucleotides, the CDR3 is TGTGCCAGCACAGGGGTTGATAATTCACCCCTCAACTTT. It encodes CASTGVDNSPLNF.

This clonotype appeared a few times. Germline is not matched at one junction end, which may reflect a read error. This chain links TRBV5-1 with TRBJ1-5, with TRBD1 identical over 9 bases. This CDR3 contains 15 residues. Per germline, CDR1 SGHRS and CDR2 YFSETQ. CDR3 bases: TGCGCCAGCAGCCCAGGACAGGGGTGGGATCAGCCCCAGAATTTT. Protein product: CASSPGQGWDQPQNF.

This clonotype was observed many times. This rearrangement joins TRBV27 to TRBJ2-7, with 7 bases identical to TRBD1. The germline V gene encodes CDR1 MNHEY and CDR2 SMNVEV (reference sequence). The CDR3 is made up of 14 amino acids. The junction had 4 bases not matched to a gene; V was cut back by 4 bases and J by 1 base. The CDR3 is CASSSGQDSYEQYV. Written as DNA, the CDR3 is TGTGCCAGCAGTTCCGGACAGGATTCCTACGAGCAGTACGTC.

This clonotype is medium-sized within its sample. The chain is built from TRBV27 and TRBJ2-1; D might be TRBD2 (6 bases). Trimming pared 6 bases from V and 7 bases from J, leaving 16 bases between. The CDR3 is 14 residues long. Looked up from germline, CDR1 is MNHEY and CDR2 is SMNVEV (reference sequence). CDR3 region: CASSPRGSGNEQFF. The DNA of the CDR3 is TGTGCCAGCAGCCCCCGGGGCAGCGGGAATGAGCAGTTCTTC.

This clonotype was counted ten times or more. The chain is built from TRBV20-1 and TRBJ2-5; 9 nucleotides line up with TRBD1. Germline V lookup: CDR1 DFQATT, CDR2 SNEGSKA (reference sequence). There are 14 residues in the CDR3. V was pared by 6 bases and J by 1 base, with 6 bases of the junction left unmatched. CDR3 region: CSAEGQGFQETQYF. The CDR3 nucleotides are TGCAGTGCGGAAGGACAGGGGTTCCAAGAGACCCAGTACTTC.

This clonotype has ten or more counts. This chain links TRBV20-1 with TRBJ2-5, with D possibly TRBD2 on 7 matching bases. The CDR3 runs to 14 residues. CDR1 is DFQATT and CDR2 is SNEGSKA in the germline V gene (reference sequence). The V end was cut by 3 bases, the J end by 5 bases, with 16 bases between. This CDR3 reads CSASGGLGGETQYF. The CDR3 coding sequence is TGCAGTGCTAGCGGGGGGCTGGGCGGCGAGACCCAGTACTTC.

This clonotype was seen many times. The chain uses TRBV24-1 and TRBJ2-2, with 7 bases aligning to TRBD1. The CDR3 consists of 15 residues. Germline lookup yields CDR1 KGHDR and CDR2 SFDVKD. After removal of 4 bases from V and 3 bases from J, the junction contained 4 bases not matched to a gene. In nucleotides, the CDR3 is TGTGCCACCAGTGAACCTGGACAGGACACCGGGGAGCTGTTTTTT. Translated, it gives CATSEPGQDTGELFF.

The CDR3 reads CASSFRGPAETQYF. The CDR3 DNA follows: TGTGCCAGCAGCTTCAGGGGGCCCGCTGAGACCCAGTACTTC. This sequence joins TRBV7-6 and TRBJ2-5; 8 bases agree with TRBD1. Per the germline V gene, CDR1 is SGHVS and CDR2 is FNYEAQ. The length of the CDR3 is 14 residues. Unmatched junction bases numbered 5, after V lost 3 bases and J lost 5 bases.

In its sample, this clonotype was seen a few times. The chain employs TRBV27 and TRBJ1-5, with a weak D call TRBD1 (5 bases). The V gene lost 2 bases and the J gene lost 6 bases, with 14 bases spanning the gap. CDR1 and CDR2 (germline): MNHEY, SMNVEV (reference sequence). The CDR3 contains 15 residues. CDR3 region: CASSLGSGVAQPQHF. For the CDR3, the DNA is TGTGCCAGCAGTTTAGGGTCGGGGGTGGCTCAGCCCCAGCATTTT.

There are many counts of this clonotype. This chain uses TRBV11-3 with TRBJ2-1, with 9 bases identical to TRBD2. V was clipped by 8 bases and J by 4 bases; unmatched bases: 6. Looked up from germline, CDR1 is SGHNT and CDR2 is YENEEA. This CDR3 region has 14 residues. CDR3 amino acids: CASAGTSPYNEQFF. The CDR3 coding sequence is TGTGCCAGCGCGGGGACTAGCCCTTACAATGAGCAGTTCTTC.

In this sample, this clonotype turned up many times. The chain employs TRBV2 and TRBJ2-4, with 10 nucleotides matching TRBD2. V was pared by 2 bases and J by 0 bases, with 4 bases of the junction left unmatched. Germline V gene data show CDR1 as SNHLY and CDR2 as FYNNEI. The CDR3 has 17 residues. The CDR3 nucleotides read TGTGCCAGCAGTGAAAGCGGGGGGGCCCTAGCCAAAAACATTCAGTACTTC. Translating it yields CASSESGGALAKNIQYF.

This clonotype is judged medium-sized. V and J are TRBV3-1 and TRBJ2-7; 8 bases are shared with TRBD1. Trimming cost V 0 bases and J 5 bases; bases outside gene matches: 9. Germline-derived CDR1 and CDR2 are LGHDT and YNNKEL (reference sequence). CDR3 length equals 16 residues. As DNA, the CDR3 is TGTGCCAGCAGCCAAGATCCCCGGACAGGGATTAACGAGCAGTACTTC. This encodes CASSQDPRTGINEQYF.

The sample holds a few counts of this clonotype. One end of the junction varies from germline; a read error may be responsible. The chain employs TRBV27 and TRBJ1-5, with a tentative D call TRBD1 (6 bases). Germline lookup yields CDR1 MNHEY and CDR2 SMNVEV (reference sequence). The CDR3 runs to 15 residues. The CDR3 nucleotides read TGTGCCAGCAGTCCGTCGGACAGAGCTAATCAGCCCCAGAATTTT. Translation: CASSPSDRANQPQNF.

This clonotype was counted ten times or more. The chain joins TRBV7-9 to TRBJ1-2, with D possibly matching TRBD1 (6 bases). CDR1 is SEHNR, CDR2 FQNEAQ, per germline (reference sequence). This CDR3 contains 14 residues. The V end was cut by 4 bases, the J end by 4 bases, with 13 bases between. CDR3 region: CASSSTGLIYGYTF. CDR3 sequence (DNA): TGTGCCAGCAGCTCCACAGGGTTAATCTATGGCTACACCTTC.